The clone carrying this T cell receptor (beta chain) has only a few counts. Its antigen is unidentified. The Oncomine TCR Beta short-read assay sequenced DNA from cultured CD4+ T cells. TCRdb analysed the PCR reads with MiXCR anew, one entry per CDR3 protein. The table shows 17,000 or so distinct CDR3 sequences, with around a third occurring only once. This sample stems from a study of vaccination and CD4 T cells after COVID-19. At the level of the study: Post-COVID draws followed diagnosis by a median about 100 days (range 35 to 161). In culture, cells were exposed to overlapping spike peptides from SARS-CoV-2, HCoV-NL63, HCoV-OC43 and HCoV-229E.

The CDR3 loop spans 16 amino acids. The V end was cut by 1 base, the J end by 5 bases, with 17 bases between. Germline V gene sequence: CDR1 SGHTA, CDR2 FQGNSA. Treatment in this sample: roughly ten-day PBMC culture with coronavirus spike peptide pools or control peptides (ViraFEST assay). After expanding antigen-specific T cells with peptide pools, ViraFEST sequenced their TCRs. Sample: cultured CD4+ T cells from blood. The TCR was taken from a human donor with COVID-19. V usage is TRBV7-2 and J usage is TRBJ1-2; the D gene is possibly TRBD1 (5 bases). The CDR3 loop reads CASSLVAGAERYGYTF. The CDR3, as DNA: TGTGCCAGCAGCTTAGTAGCCGGGGCGGAGAGGTATGGCTACACCTTC.